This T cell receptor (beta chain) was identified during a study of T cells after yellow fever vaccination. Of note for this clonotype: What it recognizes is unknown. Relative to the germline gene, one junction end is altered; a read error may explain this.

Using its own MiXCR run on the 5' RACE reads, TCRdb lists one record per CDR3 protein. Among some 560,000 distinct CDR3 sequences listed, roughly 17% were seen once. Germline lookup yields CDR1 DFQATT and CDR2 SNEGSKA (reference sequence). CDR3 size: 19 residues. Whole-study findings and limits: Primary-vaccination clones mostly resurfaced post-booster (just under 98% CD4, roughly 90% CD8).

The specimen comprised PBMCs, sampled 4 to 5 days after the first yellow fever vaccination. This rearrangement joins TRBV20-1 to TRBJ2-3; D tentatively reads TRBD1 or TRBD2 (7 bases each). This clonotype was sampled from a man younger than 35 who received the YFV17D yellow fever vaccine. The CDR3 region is CSASPQGGGTGTVTETQYF. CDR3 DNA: TGCAGTGCTAGCCCCCAGGGGGGGGGCACTGGTACGGTCACAGAGACGCAGTATTTT.